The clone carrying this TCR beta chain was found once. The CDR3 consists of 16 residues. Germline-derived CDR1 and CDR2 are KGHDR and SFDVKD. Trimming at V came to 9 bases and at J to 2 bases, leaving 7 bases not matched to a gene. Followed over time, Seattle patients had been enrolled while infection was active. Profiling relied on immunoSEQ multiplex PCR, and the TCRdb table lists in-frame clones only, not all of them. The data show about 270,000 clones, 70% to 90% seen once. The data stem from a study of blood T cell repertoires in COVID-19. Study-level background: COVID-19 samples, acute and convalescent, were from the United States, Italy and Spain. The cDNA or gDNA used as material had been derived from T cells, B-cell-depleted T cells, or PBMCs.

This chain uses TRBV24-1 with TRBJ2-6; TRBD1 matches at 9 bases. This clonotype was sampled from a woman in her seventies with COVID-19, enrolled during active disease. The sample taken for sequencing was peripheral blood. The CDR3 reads CATSPGQGPGANVLTF. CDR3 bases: TGTGCCACCTCACCAGGACAGGGGCCTGGGGCCAACGTCCTGACTTTC.